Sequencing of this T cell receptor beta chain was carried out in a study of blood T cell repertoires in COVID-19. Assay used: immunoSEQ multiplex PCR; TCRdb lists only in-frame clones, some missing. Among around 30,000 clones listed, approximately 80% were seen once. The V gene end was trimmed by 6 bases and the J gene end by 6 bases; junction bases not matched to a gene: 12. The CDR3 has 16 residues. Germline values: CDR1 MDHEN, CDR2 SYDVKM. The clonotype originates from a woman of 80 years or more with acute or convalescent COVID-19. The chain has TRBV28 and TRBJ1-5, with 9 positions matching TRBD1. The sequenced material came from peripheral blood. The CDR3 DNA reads TGTGCCAGCAGCCCCGGGACAGGGAGAGGAGGTCAGCCCCAGCATTTT. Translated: CASSPGTGRGGQPQHF.